A selection of T cell receptor beta chains follows, all from one sample in a study of shared clonotypes between healthy human individuals. Produced via immunoSEQ multiplex PCR; TCRdb's table is partial and in-frame only. Of 2 million to 2.5 million clones detected, more than 85% appear once; the ten largest clones hold 0.39%. Input material: naive CD4+ T cells from PBMCs. The receptors were sampled from a man aged 18 to 35 in good health. Some clones in this sample may be carry-over from other donors' samples. The CDR3 runs from the conserved cysteine through the conserved F or W. Size values are once, few and many counts, or a class for expanded clones, and some rows have none.

.	TRBJ2-6	TRBV19	CASSKLPLGGGLAGVHAGANVLTF
.	TRBJ2-5	TRBV4-1	CASAPADHKAETQYF
.	TRBJ2-5	TRBV14	CASSRIAGQETQYF
.	TRBJ1-4	TRBV6-5	CASSYELNPNEKLFF
.	TRBJ2-6	TRBV7-3	CASSPGRAGANVLTF
.	TRBJ1-4	TRBV19	CASSWSGDEKLFF
.	TRBJ2-7	TRBV5-4	CASSPGVVASYEQYF
.	TRBJ2-3	TRBV6-4	CASWGNSHTQYF
.	TRBJ2-3	TRBV7-9	CASSPRTSGSLTDTQYF
.	TRBJ1-4	TRBV18	CASSPLGTNEKLFF
once	TRBJ1-2	TRBV29-1	CSALWVPKGGYTF
.	TRBJ1-2	TRBV5-5	CASSLEMGRALYGYTF
.	TRBJ1-1	TRBV14	CASRRQGYTEAFF
.	TRBJ2-4	TRBV15	CATSRVMNIQYF
.	TRBJ1-4	TRBV28	CASSSPGEKLFF
.	TRBJ2-7	TRBV18	CASSPPNSYEQYF
.	TRBJ1-5	TRBV5-5	CASSLDVTSNQPQHF
.	TRBJ1-3	TRBV6-6	CASSRRDRSGNTIYF
.	TRBJ2-3	TRBV28	CASSSYRGETGNF
few	TRBJ1-1	TRBV28	CASTSWGTEAFF
once	TRBJ2-7	TRBV11-1	CASSPPGREGYEQYF
.	TRBJ2-5	TRBV5-5	CASSPRRVGQETQYF
once	TRBJ1-2	TRBV11-2	CASSLGSQGDGYTF
.	TRBJ2-1	TRBV4-1	CASSQREGGYRDSYNEQFF
.	TRBJ2-5	TRBV28	CATRIQGTKTQYF
.	TRBJ2-1	TRBV6-6	CASSFRLAGEQFF